One TCR beta chain is described in this entry. V was trimmed by 5 bases and J by 4 bases, leaving 13 bases between them. The CDR3 covers 14 residues. Germline V lookup: CDR1 SGHNT, CDR2 YYREEE (reference sequence). These data are taken from a study of human T cells and chemical hapten exposure. Study-wide background: Patch tests put 0.01% DPC on the upper back, and the results were checked at 6 days.

TCRdb processed the RACE reads anew with MiXCR; each CDR3 protein has one entry. This sample has 340,000 or so distinct CDR3 sequences, with around 7% found just once. The sample's time point: patch test 1, 2 weeks after DPC sensitization. Sample treatment: therapeutic diphenylcyclopropenone sensitization with weekly scalp DPC. The sample was whole blood, taken in connection with sensitization to the hapten diphenylcyclopropenone (DPC). This chain joins TRBV5-4 and TRBJ2-4; D possibly corresponds to TRBD1 (6 bases). The source is a woman under 30 with alopecia areata. Some clones in this sample may be carry-over from other donors' samples. The DNA of the CDR3 is TGTGCCAGCAGTTTAGGGGGAGATAAAAACATTCAGTACTTC. The encoded protein is CASSLGGDKNIQYF.